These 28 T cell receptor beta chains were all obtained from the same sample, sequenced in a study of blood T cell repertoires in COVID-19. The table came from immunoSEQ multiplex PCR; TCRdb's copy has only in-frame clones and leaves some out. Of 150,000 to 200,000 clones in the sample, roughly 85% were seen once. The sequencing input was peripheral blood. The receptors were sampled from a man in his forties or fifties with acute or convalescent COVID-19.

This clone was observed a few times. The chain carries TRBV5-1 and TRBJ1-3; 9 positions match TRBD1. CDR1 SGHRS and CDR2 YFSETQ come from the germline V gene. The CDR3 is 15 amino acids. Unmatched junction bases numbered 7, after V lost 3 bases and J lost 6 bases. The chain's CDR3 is CASSSTGGEENTIYF. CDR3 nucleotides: TGCGCCAGCAGCTCAACAGGGGGCGAGGAAAACACCATATATTTT.

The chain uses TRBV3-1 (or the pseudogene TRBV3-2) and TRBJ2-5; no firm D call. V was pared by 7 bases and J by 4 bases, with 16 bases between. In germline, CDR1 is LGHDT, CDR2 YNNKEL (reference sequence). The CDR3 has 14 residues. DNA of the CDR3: TGTGCCAGCACCCATGGTTATAGCCGAGAGACCCAGTACTTC. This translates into CASTHGYSRETQYF.

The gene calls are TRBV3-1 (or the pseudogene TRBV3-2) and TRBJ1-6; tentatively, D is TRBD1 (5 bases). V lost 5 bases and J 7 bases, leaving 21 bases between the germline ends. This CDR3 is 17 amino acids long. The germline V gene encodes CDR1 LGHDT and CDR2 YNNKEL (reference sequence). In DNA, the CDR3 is TGTGCCAGCAGCGGGATAGGGCTGGGGCAGGGAAATTCACCCCTCCACTTT. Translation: CASSGIGLGQGNSPLHF.

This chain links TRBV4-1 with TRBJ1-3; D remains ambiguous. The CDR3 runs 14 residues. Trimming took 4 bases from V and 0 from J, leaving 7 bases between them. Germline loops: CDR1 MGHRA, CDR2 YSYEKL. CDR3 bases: TGCGCCAGCAGCCTGGACTACTCTGGAAACACCATATATTTT. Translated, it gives CASSLDYSGNTIYF.

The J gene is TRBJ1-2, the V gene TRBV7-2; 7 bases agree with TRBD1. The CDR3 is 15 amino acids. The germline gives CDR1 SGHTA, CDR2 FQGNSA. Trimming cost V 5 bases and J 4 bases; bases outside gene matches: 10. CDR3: CASSQDDRASYGYTF. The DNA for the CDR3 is TGTGCCAGCAGCCAAGATGACAGGGCGAGCTATGGCTACACCTTC.

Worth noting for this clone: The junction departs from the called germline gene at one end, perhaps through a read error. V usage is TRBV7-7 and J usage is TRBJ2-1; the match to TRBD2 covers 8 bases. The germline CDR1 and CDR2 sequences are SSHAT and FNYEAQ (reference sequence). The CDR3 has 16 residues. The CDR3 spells CASSLRGAGGDHEQFF. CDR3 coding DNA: TGTGCTAGCAGCTTAAGAGGTGCGGGGGGAGATCATGAGCAGTTCTTC. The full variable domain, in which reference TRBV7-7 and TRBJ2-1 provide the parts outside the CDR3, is GAGVSQSPRYKVTKRGQDVTLRCDPISSHATLYWYQQALGQGPEFLTYFNYEAQPDKSGLPSDRFSAERPEGSISTLTIQRTEQRDSAMYRCASSLRGAGGDHEQFFGPGTRLTVL.

The CDR3 spells CASTLQGSAETQYF. The CDR3 DNA reads as TGTGCCAGCACACTCCAGGGGTCGGCAGAGACCCAGTACTTC. The rearrangement joins TRBV6-5 to TRBJ2-5; D might be TRBD1 (6 bases). Germline V lookup: CDR1 MNHEY, CDR2 SVGAGI. V was clipped by 7 bases and J by 4 bases, with 16 bases between them. This CDR3 has 14 residues.

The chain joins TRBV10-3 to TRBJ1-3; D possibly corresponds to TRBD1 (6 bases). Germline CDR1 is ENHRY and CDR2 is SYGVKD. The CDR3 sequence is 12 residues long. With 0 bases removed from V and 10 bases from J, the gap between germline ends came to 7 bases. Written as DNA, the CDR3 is TGTGCCATCAGTGAGTCGGACAGTACCATATATTTT. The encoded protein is CAISESDSTIYF.

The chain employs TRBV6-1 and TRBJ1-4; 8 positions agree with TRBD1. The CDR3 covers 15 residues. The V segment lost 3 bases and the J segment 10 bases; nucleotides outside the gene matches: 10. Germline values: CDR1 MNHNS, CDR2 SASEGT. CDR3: CASSEWGQGAGKLFF. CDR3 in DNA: TGTGCCAGCAGTGAGTGGGGCCAGGGGGCTGGAAAACTGTTTTTT.

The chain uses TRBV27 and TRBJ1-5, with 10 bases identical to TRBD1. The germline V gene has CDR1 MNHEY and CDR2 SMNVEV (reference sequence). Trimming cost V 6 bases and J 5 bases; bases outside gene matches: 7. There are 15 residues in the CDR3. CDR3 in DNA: TGTGCCAGCAGACGGACAGGGGGGTCAGATCAGCCCCAGCATTTT. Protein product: CASRRTGGSDQPQHF.

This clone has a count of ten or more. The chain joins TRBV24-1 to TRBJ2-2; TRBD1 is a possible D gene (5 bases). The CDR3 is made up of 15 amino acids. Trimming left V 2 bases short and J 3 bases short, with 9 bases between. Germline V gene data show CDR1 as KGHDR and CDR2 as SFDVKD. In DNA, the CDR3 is TGTGCCACCAGTGATTCGGGCAGGGACACCGGGGAGCTGTTTTTT. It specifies CATSDSGRDTGELFF.

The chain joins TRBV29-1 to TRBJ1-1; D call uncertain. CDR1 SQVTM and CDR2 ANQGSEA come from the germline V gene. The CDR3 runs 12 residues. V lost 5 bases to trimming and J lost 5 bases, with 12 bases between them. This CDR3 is CSVHFAGTEAFF. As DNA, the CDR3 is TGCAGCGTTCATTTCGCGGGGACTGAAGCTTTCTTT.

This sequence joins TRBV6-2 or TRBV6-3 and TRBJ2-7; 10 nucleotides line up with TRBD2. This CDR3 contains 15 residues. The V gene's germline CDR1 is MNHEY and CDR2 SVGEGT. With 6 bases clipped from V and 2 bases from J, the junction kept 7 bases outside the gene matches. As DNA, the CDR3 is TGTGCCAGCAGGCCTCTAGCGGGAGACCCCTACGAGCAGTACTTC. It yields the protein CASRPLAGDPYEQYF.

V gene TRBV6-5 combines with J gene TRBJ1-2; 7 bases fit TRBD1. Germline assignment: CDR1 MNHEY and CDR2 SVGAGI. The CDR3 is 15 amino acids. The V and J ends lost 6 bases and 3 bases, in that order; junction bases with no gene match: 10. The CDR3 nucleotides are TGTGCCAGCAGGACACAGGGGTTCGCCCACTATGGCTACACCTTC. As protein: CASRTQGFAHYGYTF.

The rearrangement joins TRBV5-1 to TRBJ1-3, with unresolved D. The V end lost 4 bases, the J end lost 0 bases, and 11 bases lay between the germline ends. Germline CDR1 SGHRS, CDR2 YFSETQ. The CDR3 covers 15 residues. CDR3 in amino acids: CASSGEDHSGNTIYF. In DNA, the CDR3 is TGCGCCAGCAGCGGGGAGGACCACTCTGGAAACACCATATATTTT.

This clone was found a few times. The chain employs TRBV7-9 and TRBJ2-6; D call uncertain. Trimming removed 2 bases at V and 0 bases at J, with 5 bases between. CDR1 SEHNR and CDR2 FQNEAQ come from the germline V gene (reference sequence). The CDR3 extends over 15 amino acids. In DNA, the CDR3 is TGTGCCAGCAGCTTAATGGCCTCTGGGGCCAACGTCCTGACTTTC. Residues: CASSLMASGANVLTF.

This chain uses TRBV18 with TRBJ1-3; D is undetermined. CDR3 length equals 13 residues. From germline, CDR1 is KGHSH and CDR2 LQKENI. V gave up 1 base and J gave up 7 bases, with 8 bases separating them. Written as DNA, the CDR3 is TGTGCCAGCTCACCACAGGCGGCCAACACCATATATTTT. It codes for CASSPQAANTIYF.

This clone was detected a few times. The CDR3 protein is CASSERDSSGYTF. In nucleotides, the CDR3 is TGTGCCAGCAGTGAAAGGGACAGTTCTGGCTACACCTTC. The chain combines TRBV2 with TRBJ1-2; 7 bases match TRBD1. The CDR3 totals 13 residues. With V trimmed by 2 bases and J by 7 bases, 4 bases remained unmatched. From germline, CDR1 is SNHLY and CDR2 FYNNEI. The full variable domain, rest sourced from reference TRBV2 and TRBJ1-2, is EPEVTQTPSHQVTQMGQEVILRCVPISNHLYFYWYRQILGQKVEFLVSFYNNEISEKSEIFDDQFSVERPDGSNFTLKIRSTKLEDSAMYFCASSERDSSGYTFGSGTRLTVV.

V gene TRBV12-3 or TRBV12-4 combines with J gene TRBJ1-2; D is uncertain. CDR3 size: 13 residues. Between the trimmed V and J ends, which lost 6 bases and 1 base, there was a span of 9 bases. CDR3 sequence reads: CASRATDNYGYTF. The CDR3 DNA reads TGTGCCAGCAGGGCTACAGATAACTATGGCTACACCTTC.

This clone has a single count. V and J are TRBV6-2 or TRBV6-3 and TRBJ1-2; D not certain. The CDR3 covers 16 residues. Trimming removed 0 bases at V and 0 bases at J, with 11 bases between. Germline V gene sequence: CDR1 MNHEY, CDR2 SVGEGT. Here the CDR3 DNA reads TGTGCCAGCAGTTACTCCGGTTGGAGGGCTAACTATGGCTACACCTTC. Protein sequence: CASSYSGWRANYGYTF.

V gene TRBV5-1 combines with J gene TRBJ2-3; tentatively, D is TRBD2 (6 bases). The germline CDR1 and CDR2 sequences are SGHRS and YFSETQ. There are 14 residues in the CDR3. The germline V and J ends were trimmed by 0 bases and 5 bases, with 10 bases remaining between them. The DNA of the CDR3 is TGCGCCAGCAGCTTGGGGAGGGGCCGAGATACGCAGTATTTT. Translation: CASSLGRGRDTQYF.

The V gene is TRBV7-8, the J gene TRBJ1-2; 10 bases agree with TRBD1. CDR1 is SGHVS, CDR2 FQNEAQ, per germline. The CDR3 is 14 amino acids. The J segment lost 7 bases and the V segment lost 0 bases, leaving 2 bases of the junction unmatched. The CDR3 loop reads CASSLAGTGVGYTF. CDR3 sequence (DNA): TGTGCCAGCAGCTTAGCCGGGACAGGGGTTGGCTACACCTTC.

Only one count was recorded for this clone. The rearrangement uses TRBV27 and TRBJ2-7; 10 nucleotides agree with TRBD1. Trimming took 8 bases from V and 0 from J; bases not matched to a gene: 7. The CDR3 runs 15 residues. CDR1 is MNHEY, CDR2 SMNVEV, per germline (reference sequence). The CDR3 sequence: CASAFDRGLSYEQYF. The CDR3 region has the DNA TGTGCCAGCGCCTTCGACAGGGGGCTCTCCTACGAGCAGTACTTC.

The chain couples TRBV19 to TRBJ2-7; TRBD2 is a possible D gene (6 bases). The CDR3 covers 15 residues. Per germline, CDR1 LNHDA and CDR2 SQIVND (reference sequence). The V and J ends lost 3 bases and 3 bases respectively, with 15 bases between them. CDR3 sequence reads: CASSMLSTSIYEQYF. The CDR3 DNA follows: TGTGCCAGTAGTATGCTCTCCACTAGCATCTACGAGCAGTACTTC. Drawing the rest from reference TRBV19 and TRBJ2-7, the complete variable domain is DGGITQSPKYLFRKEGQNVTLSCEQNLNHDAMYWYRQDPGQGLRLIYYSQIVNDFQKGDIAEGYSVSREKKESFPLTVTSAQKNPTAFYLCASSMLSTSIYEQYFGPGTRLTVT.

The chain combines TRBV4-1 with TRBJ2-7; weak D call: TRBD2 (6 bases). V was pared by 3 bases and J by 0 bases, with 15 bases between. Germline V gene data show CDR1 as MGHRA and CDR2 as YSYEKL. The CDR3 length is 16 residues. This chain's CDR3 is CASSQLFGGYSYEQYF. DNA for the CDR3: TGCGCCAGCAGCCAGCTTTTCGGGGGTTACTCCTACGAGCAGTACTTC.

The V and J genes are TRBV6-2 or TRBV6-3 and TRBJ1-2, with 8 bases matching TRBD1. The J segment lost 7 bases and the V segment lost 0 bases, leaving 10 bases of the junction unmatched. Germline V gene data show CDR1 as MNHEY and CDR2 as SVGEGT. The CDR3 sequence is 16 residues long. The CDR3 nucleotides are TGTGCCAGCAGTTACTCTCGGCAGGGGGCGAGTGGTGGCTACACCTTC. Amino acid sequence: CASSYSRQGASGGYTF.

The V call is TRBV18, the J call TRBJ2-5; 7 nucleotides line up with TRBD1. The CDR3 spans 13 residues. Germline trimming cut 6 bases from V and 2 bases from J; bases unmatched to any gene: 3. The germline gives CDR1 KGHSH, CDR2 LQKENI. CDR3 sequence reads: CASSSGQQETQYF. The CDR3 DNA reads TGTGCCAGCTCGTCGGGACAGCAAGAGACCCAGTACTTC. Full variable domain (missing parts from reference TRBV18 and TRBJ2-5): NAGVMQNPRHLVRRRGQEARLRCSPMKGHSHVYWYRQLPEEGLKFMVYLQKENIIDESGMPKERFSAEFPKEGPSILRIQQVVRGDSAAYFCASSSGQQETQYFGPGTRLLVL.

In DNA, the CDR3 is TGTGCCTGGACCCCACAGGGCCGAGATGGCTACACCTTC. It translates to CAWTPQGRDGYTF. The rearrangement links TRBV30 to TRBJ1-2; D is possibly TRBD1 (6 bases). The CDR3 contains 13 residues. Germline CDR1 and CDR2: GTSNPN and SVGIG (reference sequence). The V and J ends lost 4 bases and 6 bases respectively, with 15 bases between them.